Below are 16 T cell receptor beta chains sequenced from a single sample in a study of T cell responses to AZD1222 COVID-19 vaccine. Here immunoSEQ multiplex PCR was the method, and the copy in TCRdb shows in-frame clones only, minus some. The data hold over 95,000 clones, with about 87% observed a single time. Sample: peripheral blood, taken on day 0 of AZD1222 vaccination. The receptors here all came from an adult in good health.

The chain carries TRBV7-6 and TRBJ1-4, with no clear D. The CDR3 extends over 16 amino acids. Between the trimmed V and J ends, which lost 1 base and 1 base, there was a span of 10 bases. The germline V gene encodes CDR1 SGHVS and CDR2 FNYEAQ. CDR3 DNA sequence: TGTGCCAGCAGCTTAGGGGGAAGAGGAACTAATGAAAAACTGTTTTTT. It encodes CASSLGGRGTNEKLFF.

This chain uses TRBV2 with TRBJ2-7; weak D call: TRBD2 (7 bases). The germline CDR1 and CDR2 sequences are SNHLY and FYNNEI. The CDR3 is made up of 16 amino acids. Trimming took off 6 bases at V and 5 bases at J, with 23 bases between the two ends. The CDR3: CASRFAGQGRGNEQYF. CDR3 nucleotides: TGTGCCAGCAGATTTGCTGGGCAGGGGAGGGGAAACGAGCAGTACTTC. The full variable domain, in which reference TRBV2 and TRBJ2-7 provide the parts outside the CDR3, is EPEVTQTPSHQVTQMGQEVILRCVPISNHLYFYWYRQILGQKVEFLVSFYNNEISEKSEIFDDQFSVERPDGSNFTLKIRSTKLEDSAMYFCASRFAGQGRGNEQYFGPGTRLTVT.

The CDR3 nucleotides are TGTGCCAGCTCACCAGGCAGACCTAGCGGGAGGGAGACCCAGTACTTC. This sequence encodes CASSPGRPSGRETQYF. This chain uses TRBV18 with TRBJ2-5; 11 bases match TRBD2. The CDR3 loop spans 16 amino acids. Germline assignment: CDR1 KGHSH and CDR2 LQKENI. Trimming removed 2 bases from V and 5 bases from J; junction bases left unmatched: 7.

CDR3 sequence: CASSGGPGLFTYEQYF. Here the CDR3 DNA reads TGTGCCAGTTCCGGCGGCCCCGGTCTTTTTACCTACGAGCAGTACTTC. The rearrangement uses TRBV2 and TRBJ2-7; no reliable D call. This CDR3 comprises 16 residues. V was cut by 9 bases and J by 2 bases, with 23 bases left in between. Germline V gene lookup returns CDR1 SNHLY and CDR2 FYNNEI.

This rearrangement joins TRBV9 to TRBJ1-5; TRBD1 is a possible D gene (5 bases). Germline CDR1 and CDR2: SGDLS and YYNGEE. V lost 0 bases and J lost 3, with 7 bases in between. This CDR3 region has 14 residues. The CDR3 here is CASSVGGDNQPQHF. Written as DNA, the CDR3 is TGTGCCAGCAGCGTAGGAGGGGACAATCAGCCCCAGCATTTT.

V gene TRBV4-1 combines with J gene TRBJ1-6, with 7 bases fitting TRBD1. This CDR3 region has 16 residues. The ends lost 4 bases at V and 7 bases at J; junction bases unmatched: 10. Germline-derived CDR1 and CDR2 are MGHRA and YSYEKL. The CDR3 DNA is TGCGCCAGCAGCCCCCTCCCGGGACAGACCAATTCACCCCTCCACTTT. This encodes CASSPLPGQTNSPLHF.

This rearrangement joins TRBV6-6 to TRBJ1-2, with 8 bases identical to TRBD1. Germline values: CDR1 MNHNY, CDR2 SVGAGI (reference sequence). This CDR3 has 13 residues. Unmatched junction bases numbered 3, after V lost 5 bases and J lost 4 bases. In DNA, the CDR3 is TGTGCCAGCAGTCAACAGGGGGGCTATGGCTACACCTTC. It translates to CASSQQGGYGYTF.

The J gene is TRBJ1-2, the V gene TRBV19, with TRBD1 identical over 10 bases. Losses at the gene ends were 5 bases for V and 8 bases for J; bases not matched to a gene: 8. Germline V gene lookup returns CDR1 LNHDA and CDR2 SQIVND (reference sequence). The CDR3 has 14 residues. The CDR3 nucleotides are TGTGCCAGTAGTTCAGAGACAGGGGGCCCCGGCTACACCTTC. As protein: CASSSETGGPGYTF.

This clone showed up just a few times. V gene TRBV14 combines with J gene TRBJ1-2, with D perhaps matching TRBD1 (5 bases). Trimming shortened V by 0 bases and J by 8 bases, and 10 bases separated the two germline ends. The CDR3 totals 13 residues. Germline lookup yields CDR1 SGHDN and CDR2 FVKESK. CDR3: CASSQEARGGYTF. Written as DNA, the CDR3 is TGTGCCAGCAGCCAAGAGGCGAGGGGAGGCTACACCTTC.

The count of this clone is one. The chain is built from TRBV28 and TRBJ2-3; TRBD2 aligns across 7 bases. The germline V gene encodes CDR1 MDHEN and CDR2 SYDVKM. V was clipped by 8 bases and J by 4 bases; unmatched bases: 21. The CDR3 loop spans 18 amino acids. The CDR3 loop is CASVTIAVERERADTQYF. The CDR3 region has the DNA TGTGCCAGCGTCACTATAGCGGTGGAGCGGGAACGGGCAGATACGCAGTATTTT.

The chain joins TRBV4-3 to TRBJ2-7; a possible D gene is TRBD1 (6 bases). The CDR3 length is 17 residues. Germline V CDR1 and CDR2: LGHNA, YSLEER. Trimming cost V 0 bases and J 5 bases, with 20 bases left between them. CDR3 region: CASSQDWGLRAADEQYF. The DNA for the CDR3 is TGCGCCAGCAGCCAAGATTGGGGGCTGCGGGCGGCCGACGAGCAGTACTTC.

The chain has TRBV7-9 and TRBJ2-6; 9 bases fit TRBD1. V lost 2 bases, J lost 0 bases, and 8 bases stayed unmatched. Germline V gene lookup returns CDR1 SEHNR and CDR2 FQNEAQ (reference sequence). This CDR3 has 19 residues. The CDR3 sequence: CASSLYGTGMRSGANVLTF. The CDR3 coding sequence is TGTGCCAGCAGCTTATATGGGACAGGGATGCGCTCTGGGGCCAACGTCCTGACTTTC.

The chain couples TRBV6-5 to TRBJ2-3; either TRBD1 or TRBD2 may fit D (5 bases each). CDR3 length: 14 amino acids. CDR1 MNHEY and CDR2 SVGAGI come from the germline V gene. V dropped 6 bases and J dropped 0 bases, with 10 bases sitting between them. The CDR3 sequence is CASSRDLSTDTQYF. The CDR3 nucleotides read TGTGCCAGCAGCCGGGACCTAAGCACAGATACGCAGTATTTT.

This clone has only a few counts. The chain joins TRBV4-2 to TRBJ2-3; 7 nucleotides agree with TRBD2. The CDR3 totals 19 residues. V was clipped by 0 bases and J by 2 bases; unmatched bases: 14. Looked up from germline, CDR1 is LGHNA and CDR2 is YNFKEQ. The CDR3, as DNA: TGTGCCAGCAGCCAAGATCGGAGGTCGTCGGGGAGGGACACAGATACGCAGTATTTT. Residues: CASSQDRRSSGRDTDTQYF.

The chain uses TRBV3-1 (or the pseudogene TRBV3-2) and TRBJ2-7; 9 bases agree with TRBD2. CDR1 and CDR2 from the germline V gene are LGHDT and YNNKEL (reference sequence). V was clipped by 4 bases and J by 4 bases; unmatched bases: 8. The length of the CDR3 is 15 residues. CDR3 amino acids: CASSPLAGLDYEQYF. CDR3 DNA sequence: TGTGCCAGCAGCCCCCTAGCGGGGCTTGATTACGAGCAGTACTTC.

V gene TRBV19 combines with J gene TRBJ1-5; D call uncertain. Germline V gives CDR1 LNHDA, CDR2 SQIVND (reference sequence). There are 13 residues in the CDR3. Trimming cost V 9 bases and J 2 bases, with 11 bases left between them. In DNA form, the CDR3 reads TGTGCCAGCCAGTCAGGCGGCAATCAGCCCCAGCATTTT. Protein sequence: CASQSGGNQPQHF.